This T cell receptor beta chain was recorded in a study of human T cells and chemical hapten exposure. Points from the study as a whole: The immune response of these alopecia patients might not match healthy individuals'.

The table lists this clonotype with many counts. Its antigen is not known. V lost 5 bases, J lost 1 base, and 6 bases stayed unmatched. From germline, CDR1 is SGHNT and CDR2 YENEEA. There are 15 residues in the CDR3. TCRdb redid the calling of the RACE reads with MiXCR, one entry per CDR3 protein. The data contain approximately 80,000 distinct CDR3 sequences, roughly 10% of them singletons. Time point noted: patch test 2, 6 weeks after DPC sensitization. Sample treatment: therapeutic diphenylcyclopropenone sensitization with weekly scalp DPC. This sample comprised whole blood, obtained in connection with sensitization to the hapten diphenylcyclopropenone (DPC). The rearrangement links TRBV11-3 to TRBJ2-5; 8 bases match TRBD2. The sequence came from a woman in her thirties with alopecia areata. Some clones in this sample may be carry-over from other donors' samples. CDR3 sequence (DNA): TGTGCCAGCAGCCCGGGGGGGCTTCTCCAAGAGACCCAGTACTTC. Translation gives CASSPGGLLQETQYF.